Included here is one TCR beta chain sequence, with context. Its antigen is unidentified. This record comes from a study of CD4+ T cells in melanoma. General study results and limits: A reported correlation linked neoantigen-specific CD4+ T cells to CD8+, macrophage and B cell function. Neoantigen-specific CD4+ T cells in melanoma reportedly had diverse differentiation states.

The assay was immunoSEQ multiplex PCR, and TCRdb's table has in-frame clones only and misses some. Of around 110,000 clones in the sample, over 80% were seen once. From germline, CDR1 is LNHNV and CDR2 YYDKDF (reference sequence). V lost 0 bases and J 7 bases, leaving 13 bases between the germline ends. CDR3 length: 15 amino acids. The chain combines TRBV15 with TRBJ2-1; TRBD2 might be the D (6 bases). Source material: peripheral blood. This sequence was found in a human donor with melanoma. CDR3 in DNA: TGTGCCACCAGCAGAGATCTGGGGACTCGGAATGAGCAGTTCTTC. It encodes CATSRDLGTRNEQFF.